The 19 T cell receptor beta chains below were found in one sample sequenced in a study of OX40 agonist ivuxolimab in advanced cancers. The assay was immunoSEQ multiplex PCR, and TCRdb's table has in-frame clones only and misses some. The sample carries around 67,000 clones, about four fifths recorded once. Sequenced material: CD4+ or CD8+ T cells sorted from blood, taken in a trial of the OX40 agonist ivuxolimab. The receptors were gathered from an adult with an advanced solid tumor such as melanoma, head and neck, liver or kidney cancer.

The chain uses TRBV5-4 and TRBJ2-1; D is unclear. This CDR3 has 16 residues. V lost 1 base and J lost 3, with 14 bases in between. CDR1 is SGHNT and CDR2 is YYREEE in the germline V gene (reference sequence). The CDR3 protein is CASSLKAGQVYNEQFF. For the CDR3, the DNA is TGTGCCAGCAGCTTGAAGGCAGGCCAAGTCTACAATGAGCAGTTCTTC.

This chain joins TRBV19 and TRBJ2-3; 14 nucleotides align to TRBD2. With V trimmed by 7 bases and J by 5 bases, 11 bases remained unmatched. This CDR3 comprises 17 residues. Germline CDR1 reads LNHDA; CDR2 reads SQIVND (reference sequence). CDR3 amino acids: CASTRAGTSGGGDTQYF. CDR3 bases: TGTGCCAGTACCCGAGCCGGGACTAGCGGGGGAGGAGATACGCAGTATTTT.

A note on this clone: The junction and the germline gene differ at one end; a read error may be behind it. The chain carries TRBV7-9 and TRBJ1-6; D remains ambiguous. CDR3 length equals 15 residues. Germline assignment: CDR1 SEHNR and CDR2 FQNEAQ (reference sequence). CDR3 bases: TGTGCCAGCAGCCCCGGCGGCGGTCTAAGTTCACCCCCCCACTTT. As protein: CASSPGGGLSSPPHF.

The CDR3 sequence is CASSPSQGPYGYTF. For the CDR3, the DNA is TGTGCCAGCAGCCCCTCCCAGGGGCCCTATGGCTACACCTTC. The rearrangement uses TRBV6-5 and TRBJ1-2; maybe TRBD1 (6 bases). The CDR3 is 14 amino acids. V gave up 6 bases and J gave up 4 bases, with 15 bases separating them. Per the germline V gene, CDR1 is MNHEY and CDR2 is SVGAGI.

The V gene is TRBV12-5, the J gene TRBJ1-4; D gene uncertain. The CDR3 covers 12 residues. Germline V gene data show CDR1 as LGHNT and CDR2 as FRNRAP. Trimming removed 2 bases from V and 7 bases from J, with 5 bases in between. The DNA of the CDR3 is TGTGCTAGTGGTTTGTTAAGTGAAAAACTGTTTTTT. This translates into CASGLLSEKLFF.

The genes are TRBV30 and TRBJ1-6; possible D gene TRBD1, 5 bases. V was cut by 0 bases and J by 8 bases, with 14 bases left in between. CDR1 is GTSNPN and CDR2 is SVGIG in the germline V gene (reference sequence). This CDR3 contains 15 residues. This CDR3 reads CAWSVPGTVDSPLHF. The CDR3 region has the DNA TGTGCCTGGAGTGTACCTGGGACGGTAGATTCACCCCTCCACTTT.

As for this clone: One junction end disagrees with the germline gene, perhaps due to a read error. V and J are TRBV7-7 and TRBJ1-1; D ambiguous. The CDR3 spans 13 residues. The germline V gene encodes CDR1 SSHAT and CDR2 FNYEAQ (reference sequence). CDR3 in amino acids: CASSLWETNEAFF. CDR3 sequence (DNA): TGTGCTAGCAGCTTATGGGAGACAAATGAAGCTTTCTTT.

The CDR3 DNA reads as TGTGCCACCAGCAGCTCAAGGGCCACAGATACGCAGTATTTT. Its protein is CATSSSRATDTQYF. This chain links TRBV15 with TRBJ2-3; the D is unclear. V was trimmed by 3 bases and J by 2 bases, leaving 9 bases between them. Germline V gives CDR1 LNHNV, CDR2 YYDKDF (reference sequence). The CDR3 has 14 residues.

The chain joins TRBV4-2 to TRBJ1-2; D is undetermined. CDR1 and CDR2 (germline): LGHNA, YNFKEQ. Trimming took 0 bases from V and 4 from J, leaving 18 bases between them. The CDR3 runs 17 residues. Here the CDR3 reads CASSQEAGPGPVYGYTF. The CDR3 DNA sequence: TGTGCCAGCAGCCAAGAAGCTGGCCCCGGCCCCGTCTATGGCTACACCTTC.

V gene TRBV2 combines with J gene TRBJ2-1; maybe TRBD2 (5 bases). The CDR3 consists of 15 residues. The germline gives CDR1 SNHLY, CDR2 FYNNEI. V was clipped by 4 bases and J by 7 bases, with 17 bases between them. The DNA for the CDR3 is TGTGCCAGCAGTGCTTCCCTTTGGGGAGCTAATGAGCAGTTCTTC. The encoded protein is CASSASLWGANEQFF.

In DNA form, the CDR3 reads TGCGCCAGCAGTCTTCAGGGTACGGCCTATAATTCACCCCTCCACTTT. This gives the protein CASSLQGTAYNSPLHF. The rearrangement uses TRBV10-2 and TRBJ1-6; TRBD1 might be the D (5 bases). CDR3 length equals 16 residues. Germline lookup yields CDR1 WSHSY and CDR2 SAAADI. Trimming stripped 5 bases from V and 2 bases from J, with 13 bases between.

V and J are TRBV29-1 and TRBJ1-2; D remains ambiguous. The CDR3 contains 14 residues. Germline CDR1 and CDR2: SQVTM and ANQGSEA. V was clipped by 2 bases and J by 4 bases, with 14 bases between them. CDR3: CSVETRSGPYGYTF. The CDR3 DNA reads as TGCAGCGTTGAAACCCGGTCCGGACCCTATGGCTACACCTTC. Combining the CDR3 with reference TRBV29-1 and TRBJ1-2 gives the whole variable domain SAVISQKPSRDICQRGTSLTIQCQVDSQVTMMFWYRQQPGQSLTLIATANQGSEATYESGFVIDKFPISRPNLTFSTLTVSNMSPEDSSIYLCSVETRSGPYGYTFGSGTRLTVV.

The chain has TRBV6-1 and TRBJ1-5; the D gene is possibly TRBD1 (5 bases). Per the germline V gene, CDR1 is MNHNS and CDR2 is SASEGT. V lost 3 bases to trimming and J lost 6 bases, with 9 bases between them. This CDR3 is built from 13 residues. The CDR3 nucleotides read TGTGCCAGCAGTGACGGAGGGGTTCAGCCCCAGCATTTT. Residues: CASSDGGVQPQHF.

This sequence joins TRBV19 and TRBJ1-1, with TRBD1 matching 7 bases. The V gene's germline CDR1 is LNHDA and CDR2 SQIVND (reference sequence). After removal of 5 bases from V and 2 bases from J, the junction contained 8 bases not matched to a gene. The CDR3 extends over 15 amino acids. CDR3 in amino acids: CASSASTGINTEAFF. The CDR3 DNA reads TGTGCCAGTAGTGCCTCGACAGGGATTAACACTGAAGCTTTCTTT.

The CDR3 region has the DNA TGTGCCAGCGGAGGGGTCGCTAACTATGGCTACACCTTC. Amino acid sequence: CASGGVANYGYTF. The chain uses TRBV6-1 and TRBJ1-2; D is possibly TRBD1 (5 bases). Germline CDR1 MNHNS, CDR2 SASEGT. V lost 8 bases, J lost 0 bases, and 10 bases lay in between. The CDR3 has 13 amino acids.

The chain uses TRBV4-1 and TRBJ2-1; 8 bases line up with TRBD2. The germline V gene has CDR1 MGHRA and CDR2 YSYEKL. V shed 4 bases, J shed 4 bases, and the junction held 6 bases outside the gene matches. The CDR3 contains 15 residues. The CDR3 region is CASSLLGLGYNEQFF. CDR3 bases: TGCGCCAGCAGCCTCTTGGGACTAGGATACAATGAGCAGTTCTTC.

This chain connects TRBV2 to TRBJ2-1; TRBD2 matches at 9 bases. Trimming at V came to 6 bases and at J to 4 bases, leaving 13 bases not matched to a gene. The germline CDR1 and CDR2 sequences are SNHLY and FYNNEI. The CDR3 extends over 17 amino acids. CDR3: CASSAQMTSGRYNEQFF. CDR3 nucleotide sequence: TGTGCCAGCAGCGCGCAAATGACTAGCGGACGATACAATGAGCAGTTCTTC.

V is TRBV6-1 and J is TRBJ2-1, with unresolved D. Germline-derived CDR1 and CDR2 are MNHNS and SASEGT. This CDR3 is 11 amino acids long. Trimming left V 6 bases short and J 7 bases short, with 7 bases between. The CDR3 coding sequence is TGTGCCAGCAGACAGAGGAATGAGCAGTTCTTC. Translation gives CASRQRNEQFF.

J is TRBJ1-2 and V is TRBV5-1; 7 bases align to TRBD1. CDR3 length: 15 amino acids. V shed 0 bases, J shed 6 bases, and the junction held 8 bases outside the gene matches. Germline values: CDR1 SGHRS, CDR2 YFSETQ. In nucleotides, the CDR3 is TGCGCCAGCAGCTTGGCCGGTAGGGACAGTAATGGCTACACCTTC. It yields the protein CASSLAGRDSNGYTF.